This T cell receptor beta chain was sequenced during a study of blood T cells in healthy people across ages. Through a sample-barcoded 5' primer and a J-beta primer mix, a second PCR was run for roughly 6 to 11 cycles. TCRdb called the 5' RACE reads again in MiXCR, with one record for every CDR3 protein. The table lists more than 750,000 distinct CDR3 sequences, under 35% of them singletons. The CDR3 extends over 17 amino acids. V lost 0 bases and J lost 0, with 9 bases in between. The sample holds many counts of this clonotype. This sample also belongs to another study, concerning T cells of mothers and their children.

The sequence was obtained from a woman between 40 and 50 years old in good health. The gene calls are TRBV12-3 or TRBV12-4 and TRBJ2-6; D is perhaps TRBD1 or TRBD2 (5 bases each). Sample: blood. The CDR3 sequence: CASSLARDGSGANVLTF. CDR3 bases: TGTGCCAGCAGTTTAGCCCGGGACGGCTCTGGGGCCAACGTCCTGACTTTC.